This T cell receptor (beta chain) was recorded in a study of T cells in Graves' hyperthyroidism and ophthalmopathy. TCR beta CDR3 regions were amplified from RNA transcripts. First-round RT-PCR of the TCR CDR3 relied on the HTBI primer set. TCRdb called the multiplex PCR reads again in MiXCR, with one record for every CDR3 protein. The table includes a few hundred thousand distinct CDR3 sequences, around 46% detected once. Graves' hyperthyroidism is called stable when ophthalmopathy does not progress within 18 months. Newly diagnosed hyperthyroidism, duration under 2 months, in patients aged 18 to 65. It was uncontrolled infection, other autoimmune disease, pregnancy or lactation that excluded patients. Note on this clonotype: As yet, its antigen is unknown. At one boundary the junction diverges from the germline segment, which might be a read error.

Germline lookup yields CDR1 MNHEY and CDR2 SVGAGI. This CDR3 has 18 amino acids. Findings of the study overall: In the blood, most expanded thyroid clonotypes above 0.001 appeared as well.

This sequence joins TRBV6-5 and TRBJ2-6, with D possibly being TRBD2 (7 bases). This TCR was recovered from a young woman with Graves' hyperthyroidism. The source material was peripheral blood or thyroid tissue (not recorded which). The CDR3 here is CAISYGGYRAAGANVLTF. In DNA form, the CDR3 reads TGTGCCATCAGTTACGGGGGGTACAGGGCTGCTGGGGCCAACGTCCTGACTTTC.